One sample yielded the 25 T cell receptor beta chains listed below, sequenced in a study of molecular identifiers for immune sequencing clone quantification. In TCRdb, the PCR reads were re-called with MiXCR into one record per CDR3 protein. The top ten hold 0.78% of the sample, which has about 630,000 distinct CDR3 sequences, 25% seen once. Sequenced material: naive CD8+ T cells from blood, with Jurkat cell RNA spiked in. Described subset: FACS-sorted CD8+CD4-CCR7+CD45RA+ naive T cells. The receptors were gathered from a human donor in good health. Some libraries in this study had Jurkat cell RNA spiked in.

This chain joins TRBV4-1 and TRBJ1-5; tentatively, D is TRBD1 (6 bases). The CDR3 extends over 15 amino acids. V lost 1 base and J 4 bases, leaving 11 bases between the germline ends. The V gene's germline CDR1 is MGHRA and CDR2 YSYEKL. CDR3 sequence (DNA): TGCGCCAGCAGCCAAGTCCCAGGGGAAAATCAGCCCCAGCATTTT. Amino acid sequence: CASSQVPGENQPQHF.

This clonotype was detected only a few times. The V and J genes are TRBV6-6 and TRBJ2-1; perhaps TRBD1 as D (5 bases). The CDR3 contains 16 residues. Germline V lookup: CDR1 MNHNY, CDR2 SVGAGI (reference sequence). V lost 2 bases and J lost 6, with 17 bases in between. Written as DNA, the CDR3 is TGTGCCAGCAGTTACGCGACAGAGATCCTTCGCAATGAGCAGTTCTTC. It specifies CASSYATEILRNEQFF.

V usage is TRBV7-9 and J usage is TRBJ2-1; 10 positions match TRBD2. Trimming removed 0 bases from V and 7 bases from J; junction bases left unmatched: 6. Per germline, CDR1 SEHNR and CDR2 FQNEAQ (reference sequence). This CDR3 is built from 16 residues. CDR3 coding DNA: TGTGCCAGCAGCTTAGCCCCTAGCGGGAGAGCGAATGAGCAGTTCTTC. It is translated as CASSLAPSGRANEQFF.

The table lists this clonotype with a few counts. The chain employs TRBV4-3 and TRBJ2-7; tentative D call: TRBD1 (5 bases). The CDR3 has 15 amino acids. Looked up from germline, CDR1 is LGHNA and CDR2 is YSLEER. V was trimmed by 1 base and J by 4 bases, leaving 14 bases between them. Written as DNA, the CDR3 is TGCGCCAGCAGCCAAGGATTACAGGCCGTTTACGAGCAGTACTTC. Translated: CASSQGLQAVYEQYF.

Many counts were recorded for this clonotype. J is TRBJ1-6 and V is TRBV7-2, with D possibly matching TRBD1 (5 bases). CDR1 is SGHTA, CDR2 FQGNSA, per germline. The V end lost 5 bases, the J end lost 3 bases, and 11 bases lay between the germline ends. The CDR3 is 15 residues long. The CDR3 DNA reads TGTGCCAGCAGCCCTCGGGACGGCTATAATTCACCCCTCCACTTT. This codes for CASSPRDGYNSPLHF.

In this sample, this clonotype turned up many times. The chain recombines TRBV7-9 with TRBJ2-5, with TRBD2 identical over 12 bases. Germline V CDR1 and CDR2: SEHNR, FQNEAQ (reference sequence). The CDR3 is made up of 15 amino acids. V lost 5 bases to trimming and J lost 2 bases; unmatched junction nucleotides: 3. CDR3 in amino acids: CASSPTSGRQETQYF. In nucleotides, the CDR3 is TGTGCCAGCAGCCCGACTAGCGGGAGACAAGAGACCCAGTACTTC. Drawing the rest from reference TRBV7-9 and TRBJ2-5, the complete variable domain is DTGVSQNPRHKITKRGQNVTFRCDPISEHNRLYWYRQTLGQGPEFLTYFQNEAQLEKSRLLSDRFSAERPKGSFSTLEIQRTEQGDSAMYLCASSPTSGRQETQYFGPGTRLLVL.

This clonotype was detected ten times or more. The chain recombines TRBV6-5 with TRBJ2-3; perhaps TRBD1 as D (6 bases). The V gene's germline CDR1 is MNHEY and CDR2 SVGAGI. V gave up 2 bases and J gave up 0 bases, with 9 bases separating them. The length of the CDR3 is 15 residues. CDR3 protein: CASSYNTGSTDTQYF. DNA for the CDR3: TGTGCCAGCAGTTACAATACAGGGAGCACAGATACGCAGTATTTT.

This clonotype was detected once. Being one base from a much bigger clone, this may be a read error. The chain is built from TRBV9 and TRBJ1-1; no definite D call. CDR1 and CDR2 from the germline V gene are SGDLS and YYNGEE. Trimming left V 0 bases short and J 3 bases short, with 9 bases between. The CDR3 totals 14 residues. Here the CDR3 reads CASSVAPSDTEAFF. In DNA, the CDR3 is TGTGCCAGCAGCGTAGCTCCCTCGGACACTGAAGCTTTCTTT.

Regarding this clonotype: This may arise from a read error, as a much more abundant clone is one base away. The chain uses TRBV7-9 and TRBJ1-1, with 11 bases lining up with TRBD1. The CDR3 totals 18 residues. The germline gives CDR1 SEHNR, CDR2 FQNEAQ (reference sequence). Trimming at V came to 5 bases and at J to 0 bases, leaving 11 bases not matched to a gene. CDR3 coding DNA: TGTGCCAGCAGCCCCGTGGTCCTGGACAGGGGGCTGAACACTGAAGCTTTCTTT. This encodes CASSPVVLDRGLNTEAFF. The full variable domain, with the rest looked up from reference TRBV7-9 and TRBJ1-1, is DTGVSQNPRHKITKRGQNVTFRCDPISEHNRLYWYRQTLGQGPEFLTYFQNEAQLEKSRLLSDRFSAERPKGSFSTLEIQRTEQGDSAMYLCASSPVVLDRGLNTEAFFGQGTRLTVV.

This clonotype occurred many times. The J gene is TRBJ1-1, the V gene TRBV25-1; TRBD1 might be the D (5 bases). The V gene's germline CDR1 is MGHDK and CDR2 SYGVNS. Trimming left V 2 bases short and J 7 bases short, with 17 bases between. The CDR3 runs 15 residues. The CDR3 loop reads CASSEGLSRGDEAFF. As DNA, the CDR3 is TGTGCCAGCAGTGAAGGACTATCAAGGGGTGATGAAGCTTTCTTT.

This clonotype was observed a few times. The chain combines TRBV27 with TRBJ1-2, with 12 bases identical to TRBD1. Germline V CDR1 and CDR2: MNHEY, SMNVEV (reference sequence). CDR3 length equals 15 residues. V shed 5 bases and J 8 bases; nucleotides not matched to a gene: 9. The CDR3 sequence: CASSTGTGGQGGYTF. CDR3 nucleotide sequence: TGTGCCAGCAGTACCGGGACAGGGGGCCAGGGGGGCTACACCTTC.

Concerning this clonotype itself: Possible read error: a much larger clone is one base away. The chain employs TRBV7-2 and TRBJ2-7, with D hard to call. This CDR3 spans 15 amino acids. Per germline, CDR1 SGHTA and CDR2 FQGNSA. The CDR3 reads CARSLVASAPYEQYF. The DNA of the CDR3 is TGTGCCCGCAGCTTAGTCGCGTCCGCCCCCTACGAGCAGTACTTC. Drawing the rest from reference TRBV7-2 and TRBJ2-7, the complete variable domain is GAGVSQSPSNKVTEKGKDVELRCDPISGHTALYWYRQSLGQGLEFLIYFQGNSAPDKSGLPSDRFSAERTGGSVSTLTIQRTQQEDSAVYLCARSLVASAPYEQYFGPGTRLTVT.

This clonotype was seen repeatedly, ten times or more. The chain recombines TRBV5-6 with TRBJ1-1; unclear D gene. V lost 0 bases to trimming and J lost 4 bases, with 16 bases between them. Germline CDR1 is SGHDT and CDR2 is YYEEEE. The CDR3 has 16 amino acids. The CDR3 DNA sequence: TGTGCCAGCAGCTTGGCCCGGTGGCGGGGTGGCACTGAAGCTTTCTTT. The encoded protein is CASSLARWRGGTEAFF.

This clonotype was counted ten times or more. This chain connects TRBV29-1 to TRBJ2-1, with 7 bases fitting TRBD1. CDR1 and CDR2 from the germline V gene are SQVTM and ANQGSEA. V lost 8 bases and J lost 3; bases outside the gene matches: 7. This CDR3 is 13 amino acids long. The CDR3 bases are TGCAGCTCCCGGGACAGCGACTACAATGAGCAGTTCTTC. As protein: CSSRDSDYNEQFF.

Points on this clonotype: Mismatch with germline at one junction end may stem from a read error. The rearrangement uses TRBV3-1 and TRBJ2-4; no definite D call. The CDR3 runs to 17 residues. CDR1 is LGHDT, CDR2 YNNKEL, per germline (reference sequence). CDR3 region: CARRQDPAPRAKNLQYF. The CDR3 region has the DNA TGTGCCCGCCGCCAAGATCCTGCCCCCCGGGCCAAAAACCTTCAGTACTTC.

In its sample, this clonotype was seen many times. The chain combines TRBV4-1 with TRBJ2-7; maybe TRBD1 (5 bases). This CDR3 spans 16 amino acids. From germline, CDR1 is MGHRA and CDR2 YSYEKL. Trimming shortened V by 1 base and J by 4 bases, and 17 bases separated the two germline ends. CDR3 protein: CASSQGRATDLYEQYF. The CDR3 nucleotides read TGCGCCAGCAGCCAAGGTAGAGCGACAGACCTTTACGAGCAGTACTTC.

CDR3 amino acids: CASTPTDSMGYTF. The CDR3 DNA is TGTGCCAGCACCCCGACCGATTCTATGGGCTACACCTTC. The V and J genes are TRBV6-5 and TRBJ1-2, with unresolved D. The CDR3 spans 13 residues. V gave up 7 bases and J gave up 8 bases, with 17 bases separating them. The germline CDR1 and CDR2 sequences are MNHEY and SVGAGI.

Ten or more counts support this clonotype. The chain uses TRBV7-2 and TRBJ1-2; 10 nucleotides line up with TRBD1. V shed 4 bases, J shed 4 bases, and the junction held 12 bases outside the gene matches. This CDR3 is built from 17 residues. Germline lookup yields CDR1 SGHTA and CDR2 FQGNSA. The DNA for the CDR3 is TGTGCCAGCAGCTCAGGGACAGGGGTTATGGATGGCTATGGCTACACCTTC. Protein sequence: CASSSGTGVMDGYGYTF.

For the CDR3, the DNA is TGTGCCTTGGACTGGGACACTCATTACAATGAGCAGTTCTTC. This translates into CALDWDTHYNEQFF. The genes are TRBV30 and TRBJ2-1; possible D gene TRBD1, 6 bases. Germline V gene sequence: CDR1 GTSNPN, CDR2 SVGIG (reference sequence). The CDR3 is made up of 14 amino acids. V gave up 7 bases and J gave up 4 bases, with 17 bases separating them. Full variable domain (rest looked up from reference TRBV30 and TRBJ2-1): SQTIHQWPATLVQPVGSPLSLECTVEGTSNPNLYWYRQAAGRGLQLLFYSVGIGQISSEVPQNLSASRPQDRQFILSSKKLLLSDSGFYLCALDWDTHYNEQFFGPGTRLTVL.

The chain combines TRBV7-9 with TRBJ2-5; 9 bases match TRBD1. The trim removed 5 bases at V and 7 bases at J, leaving 8 bases unmatched. Germline loops: CDR1 SEHNR, CDR2 FQNEAQ (reference sequence). The CDR3 covers 14 residues. This CDR3 reads CASSPGQGRGTQYF. The CDR3 DNA is TGTGCCAGCAGCCCCGGACAGGGGCGGGGGACCCAGTACTTC.

This clonotype showed up many times. The V and J genes are TRBV6-5 and TRBJ2-7, with 7 nucleotides matching TRBD2. CDR3 length: 15 residues. Germline V gene data show CDR1 as MNHEY and CDR2 as SVGAGI. Unmatched junction bases numbered 8, after V lost 1 base and J lost 5 bases. CDR3 amino acids: CASSYLTGGRDEQYF. Written as DNA, the CDR3 is TGTGCCAGCAGTTACTTGACGGGAGGTAGGGACGAGCAGTACTTC.

This clonotype has at least ten counts. This chain joins TRBV12-5 and TRBJ1-1, with D unclear. Germline CDR1 reads LGHNT; CDR2 reads FRNRAP. Deletions cut 3 bases from V and 8 bases from J, with 7 bases between. The CDR3 contains 11 residues. DNA for the CDR3: TGTGCTAGTGGTTTAGGAGTGGAAGCTTTCTTT. Amino acids: CASGLGVEAFF. The variable domain in full, with the rest retrieved from reference TRBV12-5 and TRBJ1-1, is DARVTQTPRHKVTEMGQEVTMRCQPILGHNTVFWYRQTMMQGLELLAYFRNRAPLDDSGMPKDRFSAEMPDATLATLKIQPSEPRDSAVYFCASGLGVEAFFGQGTRLTVV.

This clonotype was counted between two and nine times. This chain links TRBV30 with TRBJ1-1; maybe TRBD1 (5 bases). Germline CDR1 reads GTSNPN; CDR2 reads SVGIG (reference sequence). Trimming took 2 bases from V and 4 from J, leaving 14 bases between them. CDR3 length: 14 residues. The CDR3 loop is CAWSLWQGGTEAFF. The CDR3 nucleotides are TGTGCCTGGAGTTTGTGGCAGGGCGGCACTGAAGCTTTCTTT.

To note about this clonotype: As the CDR3 is not closed by the conserved phenylalanine or tryptophan, this likely results from a read error. The chain employs TRBV28 and TRBJ2-7; 8 nucleotides agree with TRBD1. Germline CDR1 reads MDHEN; CDR2 reads SYDVKM. This CDR3 is 15 amino acids long. V lost 2 bases, J lost 2 bases, and 5 bases stayed unmatched. CDR3 protein: CASSLNRGYTYEQYL. CDR3 bases: TGTGCCAGCAGTTTAAACAGGGGGTATACCTACGAGCAGTACCTC.

This clonotype was detected many times. The J gene is TRBJ2-7, the V gene TRBV4-3; D not resolved. CDR1 and CDR2 from the germline V gene are LGHNA and YSLEER. The CDR3 has 15 residues. With 0 bases removed from V and 1 base from J, the gap between germline ends came to 10 bases. The CDR3 region has the DNA TGCGCCAGCAGCCAAGATTGGGTCGCGTCCTACGAGCAGTACTTC. Protein: CASSQDWVASYEQYF.